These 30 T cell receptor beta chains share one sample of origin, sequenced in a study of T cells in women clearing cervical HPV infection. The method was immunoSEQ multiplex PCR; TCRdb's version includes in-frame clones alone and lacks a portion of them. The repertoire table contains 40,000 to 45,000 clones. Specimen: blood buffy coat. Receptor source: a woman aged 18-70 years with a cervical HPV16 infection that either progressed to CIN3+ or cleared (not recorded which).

The part of the CDR3 DNA that was read is TGTGCCAGCAGCTTACAGGGGACGGGAGAGACC. It codes for CASSLQGTGET. The whole CDR3 sequence reads CASSLQGTGETQYF. This chain uses TRBV7-9 with TRBJ2-5, with D perhaps matching TRBD1 (6 bases). The read finishes 3 residues shy of the CDR3 end, and the germline J gene is used to complete it. The CDR3 is made up of 14 amino acids. Germline V lookup: CDR1 SEHNR, CDR2 FQNEAQ (reference sequence). V shed 2 bases and J shed 4 bases, with 11 bases lying between them.

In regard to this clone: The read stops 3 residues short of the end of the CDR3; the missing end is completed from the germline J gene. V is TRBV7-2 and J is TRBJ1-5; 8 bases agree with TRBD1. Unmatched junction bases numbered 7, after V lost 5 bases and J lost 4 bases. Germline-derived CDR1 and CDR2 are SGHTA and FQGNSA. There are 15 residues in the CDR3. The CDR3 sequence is CASSRTGKGNQPQHF. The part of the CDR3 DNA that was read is TGTGCCAGCAGCCGGACAGGGAAGGGAAATCAGCCC.

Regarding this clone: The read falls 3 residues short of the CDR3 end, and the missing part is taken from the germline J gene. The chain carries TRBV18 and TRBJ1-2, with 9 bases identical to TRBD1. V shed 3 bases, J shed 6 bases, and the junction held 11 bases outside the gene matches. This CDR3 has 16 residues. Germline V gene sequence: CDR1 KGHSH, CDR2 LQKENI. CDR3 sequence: CASSPTSGTGSHGYTF. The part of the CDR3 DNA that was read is TGTGCCAGCTCACCCACCTCCGGGACAGGGAGTCATGGC.

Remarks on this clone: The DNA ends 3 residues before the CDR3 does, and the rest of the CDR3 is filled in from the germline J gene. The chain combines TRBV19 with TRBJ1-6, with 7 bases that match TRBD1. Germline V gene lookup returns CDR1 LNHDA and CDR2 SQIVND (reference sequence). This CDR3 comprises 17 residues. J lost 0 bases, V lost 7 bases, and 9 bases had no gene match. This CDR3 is CASTRDSLSSYNSPLHF. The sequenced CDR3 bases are TGTGCCAGTACACGGGACAGCTTGAGCTCCTATAATTCACCC. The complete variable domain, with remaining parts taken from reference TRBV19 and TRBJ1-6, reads DGGITQSPKYLFRKEGQNVTLSCEQNLNHDAMYWYRQDPGQGLRLIYYSQIVNDFQKGDIAEGYSVSREKKESFPLTVTSAQKNPTAFYLCASTRDSLSSYNSPLHFGNGTRLTVT.

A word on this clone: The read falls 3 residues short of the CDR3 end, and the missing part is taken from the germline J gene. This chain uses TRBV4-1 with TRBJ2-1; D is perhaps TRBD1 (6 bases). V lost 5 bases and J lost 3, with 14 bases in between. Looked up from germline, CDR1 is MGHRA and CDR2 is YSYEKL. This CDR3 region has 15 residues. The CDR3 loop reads CASSNRDTVYNEQFF. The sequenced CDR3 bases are TGCGCCAGCAGCAACCGGGACACCGTCTACAATGAG.

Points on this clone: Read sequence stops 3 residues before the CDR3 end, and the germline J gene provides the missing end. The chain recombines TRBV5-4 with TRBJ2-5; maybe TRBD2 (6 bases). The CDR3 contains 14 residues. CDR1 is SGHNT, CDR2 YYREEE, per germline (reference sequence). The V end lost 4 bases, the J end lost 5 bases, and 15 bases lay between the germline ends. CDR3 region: CASSDRSGGETQYF. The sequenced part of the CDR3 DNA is TGTGCCAGCAGCGACCGGAGCGGAGGGGAGACC.

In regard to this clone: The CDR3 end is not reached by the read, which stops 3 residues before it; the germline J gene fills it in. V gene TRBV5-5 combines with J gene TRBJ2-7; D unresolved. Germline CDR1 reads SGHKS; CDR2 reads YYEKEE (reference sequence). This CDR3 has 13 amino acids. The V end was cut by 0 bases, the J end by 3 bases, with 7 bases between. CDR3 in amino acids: CASSLVLHYEQYF. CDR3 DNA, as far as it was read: TGTGCCAGCAGCTTGGTACTACACTACGAG.

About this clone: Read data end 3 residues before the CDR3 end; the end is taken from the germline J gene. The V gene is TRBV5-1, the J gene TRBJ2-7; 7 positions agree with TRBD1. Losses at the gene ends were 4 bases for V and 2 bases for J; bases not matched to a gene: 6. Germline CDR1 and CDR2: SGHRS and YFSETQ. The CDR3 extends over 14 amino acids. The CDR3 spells CASSDQGQPYEQYF. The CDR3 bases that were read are TGCGCCAGCAGCGATCAGGGACAGCCCTACGAG. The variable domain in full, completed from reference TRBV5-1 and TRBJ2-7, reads KAGVTQTPRYLIKTRGQQVTLSCSPISGHRSVSWYQQTPGQGLQFLFEYFSETQRNKGNFPGRFSGRQFSNSRSEMNVSTLELGDSALYLCASSDQGQPYEQYFGPGTRLTVT.

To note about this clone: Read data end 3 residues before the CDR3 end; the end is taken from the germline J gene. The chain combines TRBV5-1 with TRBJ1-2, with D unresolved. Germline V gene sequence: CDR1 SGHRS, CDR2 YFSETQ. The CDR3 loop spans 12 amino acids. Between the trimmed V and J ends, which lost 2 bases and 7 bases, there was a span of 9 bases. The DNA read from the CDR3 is TGCGCCAGCAGCTTTTTTAATCGTGGC. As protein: CASSFFNRG. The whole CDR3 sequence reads CASSFFNRGYTF.

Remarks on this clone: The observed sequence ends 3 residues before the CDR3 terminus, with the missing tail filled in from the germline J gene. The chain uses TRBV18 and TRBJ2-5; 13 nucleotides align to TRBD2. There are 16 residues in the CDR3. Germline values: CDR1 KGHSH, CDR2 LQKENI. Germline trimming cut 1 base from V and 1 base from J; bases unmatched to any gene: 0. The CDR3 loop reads CASSPRTSGGQETQYF. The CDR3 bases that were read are TGTGCCAGCTCACCACGGACTAGCGGGGGCCAAGAGACC.

The sequenced part of the CDR3 DNA is TGCGCCAGCAGCCCTCACGGACAGGGAGGCTATGGC. It codes for CASSPHGQGGYG. The full CDR3 protein is CASSPHGQGGYGYTF. The chain couples TRBV4-1 to TRBJ1-2; TRBD1 aligns across 8 bases. With the read ending 3 residues before the CDR3 end, the germline J gene is used to fill in that end. V dropped 4 bases and J dropped 4; count of bases not matched to a gene: 8. The CDR3 length is 15 residues. Germline V gives CDR1 MGHRA, CDR2 YSYEKL.

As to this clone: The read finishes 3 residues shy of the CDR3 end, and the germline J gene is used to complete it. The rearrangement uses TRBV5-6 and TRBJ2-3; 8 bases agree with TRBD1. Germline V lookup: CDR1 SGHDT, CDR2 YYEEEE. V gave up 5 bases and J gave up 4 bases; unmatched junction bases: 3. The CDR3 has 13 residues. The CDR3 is CASRDRVADTQYF. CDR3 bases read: TGTGCCAGCAGGGACAGGGTGGCAGATACG.

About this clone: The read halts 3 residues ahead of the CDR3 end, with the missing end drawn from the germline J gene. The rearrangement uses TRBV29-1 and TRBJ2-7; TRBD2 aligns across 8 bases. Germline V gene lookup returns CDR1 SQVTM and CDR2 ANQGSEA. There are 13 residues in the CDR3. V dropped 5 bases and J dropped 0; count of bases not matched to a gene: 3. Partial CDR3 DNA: TGCAGCGTTCGGGGGGGAAGCTCCTACGAG. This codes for CSVRGGSSYE. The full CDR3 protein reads CSVRGGSSYEQYF.

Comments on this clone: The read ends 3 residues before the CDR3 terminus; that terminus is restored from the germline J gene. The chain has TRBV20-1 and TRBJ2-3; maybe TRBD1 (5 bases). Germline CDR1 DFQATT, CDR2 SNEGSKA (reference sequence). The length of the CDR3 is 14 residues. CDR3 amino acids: CSASPKTLQATQYF. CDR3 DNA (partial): TGCAGTGCTAGCCCTAAGACCCTACAGGCCACG.

The CDR3 bases that were read are TGCAGTGCGAACCCGGGACAGGGGAACTATGGC. Translating it yields CSANPGQGNYG. The whole CDR3 region reads CSANPGQGNYGYTF. This chain joins TRBV20-1 and TRBJ1-2; TRBD1 matches 10 bases. The read ends 3 residues shy of where the CDR3 ends; the end is completed using the germline J gene. Germline V lookup: CDR1 DFQATT, CDR2 SNEGSKA (reference sequence). Germline trimming cut 6 bases from V and 2 bases from J; bases unmatched to any gene: 6. The CDR3 runs 14 residues.

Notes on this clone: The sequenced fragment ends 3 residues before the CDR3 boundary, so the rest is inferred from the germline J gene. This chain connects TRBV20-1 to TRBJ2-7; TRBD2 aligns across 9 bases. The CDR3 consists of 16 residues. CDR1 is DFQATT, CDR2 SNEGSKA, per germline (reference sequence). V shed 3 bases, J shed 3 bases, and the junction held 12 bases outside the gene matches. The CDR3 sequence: CSASAQLAGVLYEQYF. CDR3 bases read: TGCAGTGCTAGCGCGCAACTAGCGGGTGTACTCTACGAG.

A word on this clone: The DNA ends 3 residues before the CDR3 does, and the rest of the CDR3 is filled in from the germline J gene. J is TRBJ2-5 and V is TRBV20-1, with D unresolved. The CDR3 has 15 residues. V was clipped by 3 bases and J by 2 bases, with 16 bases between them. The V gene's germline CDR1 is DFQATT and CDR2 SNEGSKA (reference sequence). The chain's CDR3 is CSASRLGPWQETQYF. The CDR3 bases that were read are TGCAGTGCTAGTAGGCTAGGCCCTTGGCAAGAGACC.

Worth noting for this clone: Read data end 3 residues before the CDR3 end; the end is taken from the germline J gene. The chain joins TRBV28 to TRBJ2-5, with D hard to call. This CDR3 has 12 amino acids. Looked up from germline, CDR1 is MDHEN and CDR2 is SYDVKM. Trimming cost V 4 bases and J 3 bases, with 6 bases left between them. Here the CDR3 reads CASSYREETQYF. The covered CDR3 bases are TGTGCCAGCAGTTACCGGGAAGAGACC.

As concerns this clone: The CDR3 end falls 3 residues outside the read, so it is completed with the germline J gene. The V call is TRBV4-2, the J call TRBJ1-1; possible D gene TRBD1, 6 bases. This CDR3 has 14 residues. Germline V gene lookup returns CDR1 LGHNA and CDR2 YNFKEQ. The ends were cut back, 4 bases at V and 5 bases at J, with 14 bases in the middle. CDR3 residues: CASSLTGSRTEAFF. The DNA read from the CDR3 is TGTGCCAGCAGCCTTACAGGGTCGCGGACTGAA.

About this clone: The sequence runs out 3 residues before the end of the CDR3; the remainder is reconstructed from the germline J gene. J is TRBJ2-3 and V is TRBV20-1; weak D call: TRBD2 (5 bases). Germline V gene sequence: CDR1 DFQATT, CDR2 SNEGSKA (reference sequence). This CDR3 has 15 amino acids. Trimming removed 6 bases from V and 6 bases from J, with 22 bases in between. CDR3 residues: CSAPTPSLVSDTQYF. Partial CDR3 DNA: TGCAGTGCCCCAACCCCCTCACTAGTTTCCGATACG.

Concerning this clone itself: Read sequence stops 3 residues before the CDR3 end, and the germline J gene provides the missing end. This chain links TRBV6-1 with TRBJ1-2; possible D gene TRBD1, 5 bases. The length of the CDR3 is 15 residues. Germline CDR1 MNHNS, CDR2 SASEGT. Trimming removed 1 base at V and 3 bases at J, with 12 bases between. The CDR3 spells CASSEGGSGDYGYTF. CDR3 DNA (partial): TGTGCCAGCAGTGAAGGGGGCTCGGGGGACTATGGC.

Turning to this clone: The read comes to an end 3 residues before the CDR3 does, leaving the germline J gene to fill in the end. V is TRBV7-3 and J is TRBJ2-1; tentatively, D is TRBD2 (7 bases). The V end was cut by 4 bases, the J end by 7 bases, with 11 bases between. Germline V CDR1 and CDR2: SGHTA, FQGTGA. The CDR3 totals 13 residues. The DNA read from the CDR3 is TGTGCCAGCAGCTCACAGGGAGGGAATGAG. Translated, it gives CASSSQGGNE. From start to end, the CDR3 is CASSSQGGNEQFF.

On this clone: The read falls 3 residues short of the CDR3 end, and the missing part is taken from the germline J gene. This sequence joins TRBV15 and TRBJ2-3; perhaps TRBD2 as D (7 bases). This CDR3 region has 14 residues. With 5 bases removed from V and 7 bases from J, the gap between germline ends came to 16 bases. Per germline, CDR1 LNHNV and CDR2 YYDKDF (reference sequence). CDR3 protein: CATSGKGGANTQYF. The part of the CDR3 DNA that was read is TGTGCCACCAGCGGAAAAGGGGGGGCGAATACG.

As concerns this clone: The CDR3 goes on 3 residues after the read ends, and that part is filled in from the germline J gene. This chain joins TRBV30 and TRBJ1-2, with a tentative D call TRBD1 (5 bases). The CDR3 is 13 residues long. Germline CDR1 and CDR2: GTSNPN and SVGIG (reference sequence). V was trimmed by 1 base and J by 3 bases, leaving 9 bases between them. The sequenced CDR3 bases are TGTGCCTGGAGTGCGGGGGGGGACTATGGC. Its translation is CAWSAGGDYG. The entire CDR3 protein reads CAWSAGGDYGYTF.

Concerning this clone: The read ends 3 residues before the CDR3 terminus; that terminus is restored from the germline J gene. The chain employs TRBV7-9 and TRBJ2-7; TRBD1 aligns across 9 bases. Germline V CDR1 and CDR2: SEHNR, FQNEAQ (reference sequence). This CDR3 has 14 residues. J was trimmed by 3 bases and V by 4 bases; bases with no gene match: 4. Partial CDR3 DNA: TGTGCCAGCAGCTCCCGGGACAGGGACTACGAG. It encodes CASSSRDRDYE. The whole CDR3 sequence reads CASSSRDRDYEQYF.

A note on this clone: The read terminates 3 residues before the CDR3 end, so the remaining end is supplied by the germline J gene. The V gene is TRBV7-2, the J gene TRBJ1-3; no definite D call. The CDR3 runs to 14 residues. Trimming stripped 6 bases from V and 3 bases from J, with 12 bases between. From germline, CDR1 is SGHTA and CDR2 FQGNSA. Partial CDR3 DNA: TGTGCCAGCAGTCGCGCCCTTCTTGGAAACACC. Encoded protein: CASSRALLGNT. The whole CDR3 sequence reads CASSRALLGNTIYF. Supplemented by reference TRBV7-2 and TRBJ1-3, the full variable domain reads GAGVSQSPSNKVTEKGKDVELRCDPISGHTALYWYRQSLGQGLEFLIYFQGNSAPDKSGLPSDRFSAERTGGSVSTLTIQRTQQEDSAVYLCASSRALLGNTIYFGEGSWLTVV.

The CDR3: CAWSVRLAYEQYF. CDR3 bases read: TGTGCCTGGAGTGTACGACTAGCCTACGAG. This sequence joins TRBV30 and TRBJ2-7, with D maybe TRBD2 (6 bases). With the read ending 3 residues before the CDR3 end, the germline J gene is used to fill in that end. The V gene's germline CDR1 is GTSNPN and CDR2 SVGIG (reference sequence). This CDR3 region has 13 residues. Trimming shortened V by 0 bases and J by 2 bases, and 8 bases separated the two germline ends.

The sequenced part of the CDR3 DNA is TGTGCCAGTAGTACCCAGACAGGCATCCATGGC. It is translated as CASSTQTGIHG. The CDR3, in full, reads CASSTQTGIHGYTF. The chain combines TRBV19 with TRBJ1-2, with a tentative D call TRBD1 (6 bases). The sequence runs out 3 residues before the end of the CDR3; the remainder is reconstructed from the germline J gene. Germline V lookup: CDR1 LNHDA, CDR2 SQIVND (reference sequence). Between the trimmed V and J ends, which lost 4 bases and 6 bases, there was a span of 15 bases. This CDR3 is 14 amino acids long.

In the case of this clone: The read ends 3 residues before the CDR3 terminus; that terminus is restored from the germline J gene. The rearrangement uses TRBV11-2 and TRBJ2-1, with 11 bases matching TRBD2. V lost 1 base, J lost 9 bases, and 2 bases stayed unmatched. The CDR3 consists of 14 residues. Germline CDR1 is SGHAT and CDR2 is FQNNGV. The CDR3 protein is CASSLGGLAVEQFF. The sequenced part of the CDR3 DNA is TGTGCCAGCAGCTTAGGGGGACTAGCGGTTGAG.

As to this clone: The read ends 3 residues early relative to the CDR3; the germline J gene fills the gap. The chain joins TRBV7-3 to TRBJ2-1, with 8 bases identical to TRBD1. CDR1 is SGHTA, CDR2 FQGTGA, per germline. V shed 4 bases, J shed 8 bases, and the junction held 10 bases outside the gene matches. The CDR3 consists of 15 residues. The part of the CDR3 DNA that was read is TGTGCCAGCAGCTCTCACCGGGGACAGGCGGATGAG. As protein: CASSSHRGQADE. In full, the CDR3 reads CASSSHRGQADEQFF.